This is a list of T cell receptor beta chains from one sample in a study of shared clonotypes between healthy human individuals. Measured with immunoSEQ multiplex PCR; TCRdb has only the in-frame clones, and not every one. Among under 2,000,000 clones listed, approximately 94% were seen once. The sequenced material came from naive CD8+ T cells sorted from blood. The receptors here all came from a young man in good health. Each CDR3 is given with its conserved first and last residue. D genes are given only for firm matches. Clone size is stated in some rows and not others, as once, few, many or a class when expanded.

CDR3 protein: CSVEGLGHGYTF
CDR3 DNA: TGCAGCGTTGAAGGTCTTGGGCATGGCTACACCTTC
clone size: -
J gene: TRBJ1-2
D gene: -
V gene: TRBV29-1

CDR3 protein: CASSPLGFAYSYEQYF
CDR3 DNA: TGTGCCAGCAGCCCCCTCGGGTTCGCCTACTCCTACGAGCAGTACTTC
clone size: -
J gene: TRBJ2-7
D gene: -
V gene: TRBV9

CDR3 protein: CASRGTGPYGYTF
CDR3 DNA: TGTGCCAGCAGGGGGACAGGGCCCTATGGCTACACCTTC
clone size: -
J gene: TRBJ1-2
D gene: TRBD1
V gene: TRBV7-9

CDR3 protein: CASSDTGTNTEAFF
CDR3 DNA: TGTGCCAGCAGCGACACAGGGACTAACACTGAAGCTTTCTTT
clone size: once
J gene: TRBJ1-1
D gene: -
V gene: TRBV13

CDR3 protein: CASSPQHVARSEQYF
CDR3 DNA: TGCGCCAGCAGCCCTCAACATGTGGCTAGAAGCGAGCAGTACTTC
clone size: -
J gene: TRBJ2-7
D gene: -
V gene: TRBV4-3

CDR3 protein: CASSKTSSGLTYEQYF
CDR3 DNA: TGTGCCAGCAGCAAAACATCTTCAGGTCTTACCTACGAGCAGTACTTC
clone size: -
J gene: TRBJ2-7
D gene: -
V gene: TRBV27

CDR3 protein: CASSPAQLQTYEQYF
CDR3 DNA: TGCGCCAGCAGCCCTGCCCAGCTGCAAACCTACGAGCAGTACTTC
clone size: once
J gene: TRBJ2-7
D gene: -
V gene: TRBV4-1

CDR3 protein: CASSLVDSDSNQPQHF
CDR3 DNA: TGTGCCAGCAGCTTAGTAGATTCTGATAGCAATCAGCCCCAGCATTTT
clone size: once
J gene: TRBJ1-5
D gene: -
V gene: TRBV11-3

CDR3 protein: CASSTGRLYEQYF
CDR3 DNA: TGTGCCAGTAGTACGGGGAGACTCTACGAGCAGTACTTC
clone size: -
J gene: TRBJ2-7
D gene: -
V gene: TRBV19

CDR3 protein: CASSLPGKYGYTF
CDR3 DNA: TGTGCCAGCAGTTTGCCGGGGAAATATGGCTACACCTTC
clone size: -
J gene: TRBJ1-2
D gene: -
V gene: TRBV28

CDR3 protein: CASRPLAGGSGTQYF
CDR3 DNA: TGTGCCAGCAGACCTTTAGCGGGGGGGAGTGGTACGCAGTATTTT
clone size: -
J gene: TRBJ2-3
D gene: TRBD2
V gene: TRBV27

CDR3 protein: CASSLRLAGVGETQYF
CDR3 DNA: TGCGCCAGCAGCTTGAGGCTAGCGGGAGTGGGGGAGACCCAGTACTTC
clone size: -
J gene: TRBJ2-5
D gene: TRBD2
V gene: TRBV5-1

CDR3 protein: CASRGGSSYEQYF
CDR3 DNA: TGCGCCAGCAGGGGCGGGAGCTCCTACGAGCAGTACTTC
clone size: -
J gene: TRBJ2-7
D gene: TRBD2
V gene: TRBV5-1

CDR3 protein: CASSLVTGTAYEQYF
CDR3 DNA: TGTGCCAGCAGCTTGGTGACCGGGACAGCCTACGAGCAGTACTTC
clone size: -
J gene: TRBJ2-7
D gene: TRBD1
V gene: TRBV7-2

CDR3 protein: CASSLARLEEANTGELFF
CDR3 DNA: TGCGCCAGCAGCTTGGCCAGGCTTGAGGAAGCGAACACCGGGGAGCTGTTTTTT
clone size: once
J gene: TRBJ2-2
D gene: -
V gene: TRBV5-1

CDR3 protein: CASSLSNQETQYF
CDR3 DNA: TGTGCCAGCAGCTTAAGTAATCAAGAGACCCAGTACTTC
clone size: -
J gene: TRBJ2-5
D gene: -
V gene: TRBV7-9

CDR3 protein: CASSQGGIVYNEQFF
CDR3 DNA: TGTGCCAGCAGCCAAGGTGGGATCGTCTACAATGAGCAGTTCTTC
clone size: -
J gene: TRBJ2-1
D gene: -
V gene: TRBV14

CDR3 protein: CASSAGLAGSEQYF
CDR3 DNA: TGTGCCAGCAGCGCGGGACTAGCGGGATCCGAGCAGTACTTC
clone size: -
J gene: TRBJ2-7
D gene: TRBD2
V gene: TRBV6-6

CDR3 protein: CASAGQNYGYTF
CDR3 DNA: TGCGCCAGCGCGGGACAGAACTATGGCTACACCTTC
clone size: -
J gene: TRBJ1-2
D gene: TRBD1
V gene: TRBV5-1

CDR3 protein: CPSGRMNTEAFF
CDR3 DNA: TGCCCTTCGGGACGTATGAACACTGAAGCTTTCTTT
clone size: -
J gene: TRBJ1-1
D gene: -
V gene: TRBV2